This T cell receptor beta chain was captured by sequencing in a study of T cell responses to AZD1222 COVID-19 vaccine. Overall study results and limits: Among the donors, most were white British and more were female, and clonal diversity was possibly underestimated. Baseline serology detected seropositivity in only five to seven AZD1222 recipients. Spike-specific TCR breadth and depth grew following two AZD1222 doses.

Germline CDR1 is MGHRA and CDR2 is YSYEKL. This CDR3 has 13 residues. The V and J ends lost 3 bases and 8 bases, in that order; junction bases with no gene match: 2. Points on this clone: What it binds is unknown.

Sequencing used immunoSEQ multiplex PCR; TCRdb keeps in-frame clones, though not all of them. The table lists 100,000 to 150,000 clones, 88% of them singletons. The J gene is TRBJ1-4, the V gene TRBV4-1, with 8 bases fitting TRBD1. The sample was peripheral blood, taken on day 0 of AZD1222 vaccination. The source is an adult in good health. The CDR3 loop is CASSQRQGEKLFF. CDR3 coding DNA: TGCGCCAGCAGCCAGCGACAGGGGGAAAAACTGTTTTTT.